This TCR beta chain was captured by sequencing in a study of T cell changes during pregnancy in multiple sclerosis. The V gene lost 2 bases and the J gene lost 0 bases, with 13 bases spanning the gap. Germline values: CDR1 SGHTA, CDR2 FQGNSA. This CDR3 is built from 16 residues. The method was immunoSEQ multiplex PCR; TCRdb's version includes in-frame clones alone and lacks a portion of them. The table includes 65,000 to 85,000 clones, 91% detected once. This chain uses TRBV7-2 with TRBJ1-1; D is ambiguous. The clonotype comes from a female donor with multiple sclerosis, enrolled in a pregnancy study. The material was peripheral blood, obtained in the second trimester of pregnancy. The CDR3 sequence is CASSLPGGSLNTEAFF. In DNA form, the CDR3 reads TGTGCCAGCAGCTTACCGGGTGGCTCGTTGAACACTGAAGCTTTCTTT.